This T cell receptor beta chain was sequenced in a study of blood T cells in healthy people across ages. With respect to this clonotype: Its antigen is as yet unknown.

Sample donors were healthy Caucasian individuals that came from Russia, aged roughly 6 to 95. Whole-study results and caveats: Without sorted subsets, naive and antigen-experienced compartments could not be conclusively compared. The long-lived group displayed more naive CD4+ cells, plus higher diversity, than the aged donors did.

Together with a sample-barcoded 5' primer, a J-beta primer mix was included in a second PCR lasting about 6 to 11 cycles. TCRdb reprocessed the 5' RACE reads with MiXCR, giving one entry per CDR3 protein. The sample carries just over 800,000 distinct CDR3 sequences, 55% to 65% recorded once. The V gene's germline CDR1 is SGHTA and CDR2 FQGNSA. CDR3 length: 16 amino acids. Between the trimmed V and J ends, which lost 5 bases and 0 bases, there was a span of 15 bases. This clonotype originated in a man aged 30-40 years in good health. Sequencing used blood. The rearrangement uses TRBV7-2 and TRBJ2-3; D may be TRBD1 or TRBD2 (6 bases each). This CDR3 is CASSPPGALSTDTQYF. In DNA form, the CDR3 reads TGTGCCAGCAGCCCTCCGGGGGCGCTAAGCACAGATACGCAGTATTTT.